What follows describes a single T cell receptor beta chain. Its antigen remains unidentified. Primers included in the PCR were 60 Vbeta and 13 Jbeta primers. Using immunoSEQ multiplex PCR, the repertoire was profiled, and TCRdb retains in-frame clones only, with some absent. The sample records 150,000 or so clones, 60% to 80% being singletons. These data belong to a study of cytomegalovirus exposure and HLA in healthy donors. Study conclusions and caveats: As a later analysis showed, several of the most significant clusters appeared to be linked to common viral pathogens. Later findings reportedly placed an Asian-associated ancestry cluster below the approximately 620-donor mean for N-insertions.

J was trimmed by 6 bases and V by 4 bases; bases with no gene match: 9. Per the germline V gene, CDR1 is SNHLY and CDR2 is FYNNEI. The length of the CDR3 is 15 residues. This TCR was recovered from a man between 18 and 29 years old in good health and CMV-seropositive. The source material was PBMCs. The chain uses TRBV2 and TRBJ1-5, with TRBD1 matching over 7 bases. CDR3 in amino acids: CASSGQGGASQPQHF. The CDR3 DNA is TGTGCCAGCAGTGGGCAAGGGGGCGCGTCTCAGCCCCAGCATTTT.